One T cell receptor beta chain is described in this entry. Its specificity is not known. The sample belongs to a study of cytotoxic CD8 clonotypes in ibrutinib-treated CLL. Findings and caveats of the study: Treatment saw public clonotypes, which were uncommon, either contract or stay stable.

Only in-frame clones appear in the TCRdb table, and some are missing; sequencing was by immunoSEQ multiplex PCR. The data contain some 25,000 clones, 78% of them seen just once; the ten biggest clones take up 8.5% to 10%. From germline, CDR1 is GTSNPN and CDR2 SVGIG (reference sequence). V dropped 0 bases and J dropped 4 bases, with 15 bases sitting between them. The CDR3 has 15 residues. The TCR originated in a human donor with chronic lymphocytic leukemia. The material was PBMCs, obtained before ibrutinib treatment. This chain joins TRBV30 and TRBJ1-1; D is perhaps TRBD1 (6 bases). CDR3: CAWSVGIGGTTEAFF. The CDR3 DNA reads TGTGCCTGGAGTGTAGGTATAGGGGGGACCACTGAAGCTTTCTTT.